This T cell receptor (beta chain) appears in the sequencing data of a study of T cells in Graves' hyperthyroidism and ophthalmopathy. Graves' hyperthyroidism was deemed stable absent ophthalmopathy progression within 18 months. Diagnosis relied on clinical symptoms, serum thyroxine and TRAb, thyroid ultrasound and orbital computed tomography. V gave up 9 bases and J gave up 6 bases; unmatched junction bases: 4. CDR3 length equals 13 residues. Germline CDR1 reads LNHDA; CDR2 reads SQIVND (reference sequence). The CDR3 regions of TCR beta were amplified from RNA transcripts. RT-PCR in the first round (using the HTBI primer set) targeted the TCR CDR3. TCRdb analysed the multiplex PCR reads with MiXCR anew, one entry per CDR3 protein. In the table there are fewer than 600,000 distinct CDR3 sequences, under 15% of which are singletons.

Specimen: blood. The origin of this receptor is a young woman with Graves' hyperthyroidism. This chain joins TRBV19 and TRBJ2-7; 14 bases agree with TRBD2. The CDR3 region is CASRLAGGGEQYF. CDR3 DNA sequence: TGTGCCAGCAGACTAGCGGGAGGGGGCGAGCAGTACTTC.